This T cell receptor (beta chain) originates from a study of control samples from healthy donors and cancer patients. Profiling relied on immunoSEQ multiplex PCR, and the TCRdb table lists in-frame clones only, not all of them. The data contain about 130,000 clones, over 90% of them singletons. Germline CDR1 is LGHDT and CDR2 is YNNKEL (reference sequence). With 4 bases removed from V and 4 bases from J, the gap between germline ends came to 8 bases. This CDR3 contains 14 residues. Sequencing was carried out using PBMCs. The chain combines TRBV3-1 (or the pseudogene TRBV3-2) with TRBJ1-6; no definite D call. This receptor was identified in a man aged 55 to 69 with colorectal cancer. CDR3 region: CASSRTAYNSPLHF. In DNA, the CDR3 is TGTGCCAGCAGCCGCACAGCATATAATTCACCCCTCCACTTT.